Below, 30 T cell receptor beta chains from the same sample are listed, as sequenced in a study of T-cell reconstitution after alpha-beta-depleted transplantation in children. Researchers prepared the TCRbeta library using unique molecular identifiers, the study reports. Each CDR3 protein gets one entry after TCRdb re-called the PCR reads with MiXCR. The repertoire holds roughly 220,000 distinct CDR3 sequences, with around 8.4% as singletons. The sample was PBMCs, mostly from graft donor cells, taken 360 days after TCRalphabeta/CD19-depleted stem cell transplant. The receptors were sampled from a male patient between 2 and 15 years old who had a stem cell transplant for acute myeloid leukemia, so the T cells may come from the graft donor.

This clonotype was seen a handful of times. The J gene is TRBJ2-7, the V gene TRBV7-8; no firm D call. V lost 1 base and J 5 bases, leaving 12 bases between the germline ends. Germline V gene sequence: CDR1 SGHVS, CDR2 FQNEAQ. This CDR3 has 14 residues. The CDR3 here is CASSLEVGSHEQYV. CDR3 sequence (DNA): TGTGCCAGCAGCTTAGAGGTAGGGTCGCACGAGCAGTACGTC.

This clonotype has at least ten counts. The chain links TRBV2 to TRBJ2-7; 9 bases map to TRBD1. Germline V gives CDR1 SNHLY, CDR2 FYNNEI. The CDR3 loop spans 15 amino acids. Trimming at V came to 6 bases and at J to 6 bases, leaving 12 bases not matched to a gene. CDR3 sequence reads: CASRDTGTGRVEQYF. The CDR3 bases are TGTGCCAGCAGGGATACCGGGACAGGGAGGGTCGAGCAGTACTTC.

This chain links TRBV7-6 with TRBJ2-2; 7 bases map to TRBD2. The CDR3 length is 18 residues. Germline CDR1 is SGHVS and CDR2 is FNYEAQ. With V trimmed by 6 bases and J by 6 bases, 19 bases remained unmatched. CDR3 in amino acids: CASSAAGPSTWSAGELFF. In DNA, the CDR3 is TGTGCCAGCAGTGCAGCGGGACCGTCTACTTGGTCCGCCGGGGAGCTGTTTTTT.

This clonotype was seen a few times. The chain combines TRBV12-3 or TRBV12-4 with TRBJ2-3; D tentatively fits TRBD1 or TRBD2 (6 bases each). The CDR3 extends over 12 amino acids. The V end was cut by 8 bases, the J end by 4 bases, with 10 bases between. The CDR3 bases are TGTGCCAGCTCAGGGGAGGCAGATACGCAGTATTTT. This gives the protein CASSGEADTQYF.

This clonotype was seen many times. This chain joins TRBV5-8 and TRBJ2-2; D remains unclear. This CDR3 spans 11 amino acids. Per the germline V gene, CDR1 is SGHTS and CDR2 is YDEGEE. V lost 8 bases and J 7 bases, leaving 9 bases between the germline ends. The CDR3 loop reads CARQSHGELFF. CDR3 nucleotides: TGTGCCAGACAGTCCCACGGGGAGCTGTTTTTT.

DNA for the CDR3: TGCAGTGCTAGAGAGGGACCGAGCGATCAGCCCCAGCATTTT. Amino acid sequence: CSAREGPSDQPQHF. The chain recombines TRBV20-1 with TRBJ1-5; a possible D gene is TRBD1 (5 bases). The CDR3 sequence is 14 residues long. V lost 0 bases and J 5 bases, leaving 11 bases between the germline ends. Germline-derived CDR1 and CDR2 are DFQATT and SNEGSKA (reference sequence).

This clonotype has just a few counts. The CDR3 protein is CSARIQGRGDYNEQFF. The CDR3 DNA reads TGCAGTGCTAGGATCCAGGGAAGAGGGGACTACAATGAGCAGTTCTTC. The rearrangement links TRBV20-1 to TRBJ2-1; D is possibly TRBD1 or TRBD2 (5 bases each). Trimming shortened V by 3 bases and J by 3 bases, and 18 bases separated the two germline ends. Germline V lookup: CDR1 DFQATT, CDR2 SNEGSKA (reference sequence). This CDR3 comprises 16 residues.

This clonotype was seen only a few times. The gene calls are TRBV7-2 and TRBJ2-4; the D is unclear. Germline V gives CDR1 SGHTA, CDR2 FQGNSA. CDR3 length: 13 residues. Between the trimmed V and J ends, which lost 5 bases and 5 bases, there was a span of 10 bases. Here the CDR3 DNA reads TGTGCCAGCAGCCAGCACTCCCAAAACATTCAGTACTTC. Translation: CASSQHSQNIQYF.

This clonotype has ten or more counts. The V gene is TRBV20-1, the J gene TRBJ2-4; 7 positions agree with TRBD1. The V segment lost 6 bases and the J segment 3 bases; nucleotides outside the gene matches: 8. There are 14 residues in the CDR3. Germline V gene data show CDR1 as DFQATT and CDR2 as SNEGSKA (reference sequence). The CDR3 here is CSAPRQGGKNIQYF. Here the CDR3 DNA reads TGCAGTGCGCCCAGACAGGGCGGCAAAAACATTCAGTACTTC.

This clonotype was recorded at least ten times. The J gene is TRBJ2-1, the V gene TRBV29-1, with D possibly being TRBD2 (6 bases). Trimming left V 7 bases short and J 2 bases short, with 15 bases between. The CDR3 is made up of 14 amino acids. Germline V gene data show CDR1 as SQVTM and CDR2 as ANQGSEA. CDR3 DNA sequence: TGCAGCGCGGAGGGCGGGGTGACCTACAATGAGCAGTTCTTC. This gives the protein CSAEGGVTYNEQFF.

The chain joins TRBV29-1 to TRBJ1-1; the match to TRBD1 covers 7 bases. Trimming took 7 bases from V and 5 from J; bases not matched to a gene: 16. The CDR3 covers 15 residues. Germline V gives CDR1 SQVTM, CDR2 ANQGSEA. Here the CDR3 reads CSAVEVGGLGTEAFF. The CDR3 bases are TGCAGCGCCGTCGAGGTAGGGGGCCTTGGAACTGAAGCTTTCTTT.

This clonotype was seen repeatedly, ten times or more. In DNA form, the CDR3 reads TGCAGCGTTGACGAGAACACAGATACGCAGTATTTT. Protein product: CSVDENTDTQYF. The chain links TRBV29-1 to TRBJ2-3; D uncertain. The CDR3 is made up of 12 amino acids. Trimming shortened V by 3 bases and J by 2 bases, and 6 bases separated the two germline ends. The germline V gene has CDR1 SQVTM and CDR2 ANQGSEA.

This clonotype was counted at least ten times. This chain joins TRBV10-3 and TRBJ2-5; no clear D. The germline V gene has CDR1 ENHRY and CDR2 SYGVKD. CDR3 length equals 15 residues. Trimming pared 0 bases from V and 2 bases from J, leaving 10 bases between. CDR3: CAISESRASQETQYF. In nucleotides, the CDR3 is TGTGCCATCAGTGAGTCACGGGCGTCTCAAGAGACCCAGTACTTC.

This chain joins TRBV20-1 and TRBJ1-5; possible D gene TRBD1, 6 bases. Germline lookup yields CDR1 DFQATT and CDR2 SNEGSKA (reference sequence). The CDR3 is 16 residues long. V lost 0 bases and J lost 6, with 18 bases in between. The CDR3 here is CSARDPGEPGSQPQHF. Here the CDR3 DNA reads TGCAGTGCTAGAGACCCAGGGGAACCTGGGAGTCAGCCCCAGCATTTT.

CDR3 DNA sequence: TGTGCCAGCAGTTTTGGATCACTAGCGGGCCTCTCCTACGAGCAGTACTTC. Protein: CASSFGSLAGLSYEQYF. The rearrangement links TRBV12-3 or TRBV12-4 to TRBJ2-7, with 9 bases matching TRBD2. The V gene end was trimmed by 3 bases and the J gene end by 0 bases; junction bases not matched to a gene: 9. This CDR3 has 17 amino acids.

V is TRBV12-3 or TRBV12-4 and J is TRBJ2-5; D unresolved. This CDR3 is 14 amino acids long. The germline V and J ends were trimmed by 3 bases and 0 bases, with 8 bases remaining between them. The CDR3 here is CASSFDMYQETQYF. The CDR3 region has the DNA TGTGCCAGCAGTTTCGACATGTACCAAGAGACCCAGTACTTC.

The chain carries TRBV5-1 and TRBJ2-7, with 8 positions matching TRBD2. The CDR3 contains 14 residues. The V and J ends lost 0 bases and 2 bases, in that order; junction bases with no gene match: 1. Germline V lookup: CDR1 SGHRS, CDR2 YFSETQ. CDR3 bases: TGCGCCAGCAGCTTGGCGGGAGGGCCCTACGAGCAGTACGTC. This encodes CASSLAGGPYEQYV.

There are many counts of this clonotype. The chain links TRBV24-1 to TRBJ2-1, with 12 bases matching TRBD1. Germline V gene data show CDR1 as KGHDR and CDR2 as SFDVKD. The length of the CDR3 is 15 residues. The V and J ends lost 3 bases and 9 bases, in that order; junction bases with no gene match: 5. In DNA form, the CDR3 reads TGTGCCACCAGTGATCCGGGACAGGGGGCCTCTGAGCAGTTCTTC. Protein sequence: CATSDPGQGASEQFF.

This clonotype appeared a few times. The rearrangement uses TRBV7-6 and TRBJ1-2; 7 bases map to TRBD1. Germline CDR1 SGHVS, CDR2 FNYEAQ. This CDR3 region has 16 residues. The junction had 13 bases not matched to a gene; V was cut back by 5 bases and J by 4 bases. The CDR3 region has the DNA TGTGCCAGCAGCCCAACCTTAGGGGGCCGAGGCTATGGCTACACCTTC. Translated, it gives CASSPTLGGRGYGYTF.

The table lists this clonotype with many counts. The chain carries TRBV5-1 and TRBJ2-7; a weak D match, TRBD2 (6 bases). The CDR3 spans 15 residues. Germline loops: CDR1 SGHRS, CDR2 YFSETQ. With 2 bases removed from V and 3 bases from J, the gap between germline ends came to 15 bases. The CDR3 loop reads CASSLLEGGLYEQYF. For the CDR3, the DNA is TGCGCCAGCAGCTTACTCGAGGGAGGACTCTACGAGCAGTACTTC.

In its sample, this clonotype was seen many times. The genes are TRBV18 and TRBJ2-5; D unclear. The CDR3 covers 15 residues. V was trimmed by 2 bases and J by 2 bases, leaving 12 bases between them. Germline V gene lookup returns CDR1 KGHSH and CDR2 LQKENI. The CDR3 here is CASSPGVSTQETQYF. In DNA, the CDR3 is TGTGCCAGCTCACCAGGCGTTTCTACACAAGAGACCCAGTACTTC.

The rearrangement links TRBV7-2 to TRBJ2-1; maybe TRBD1 (5 bases). V lost 7 bases and J 6 bases, leaving 10 bases between the germline ends. Germline CDR1 is SGHTA and CDR2 is FQGNSA. This CDR3 is 12 amino acids long. The chain's CDR3 is CASKEQVNEQFF. The CDR3 nucleotides are TGTGCCAGCAAGGAACAGGTCAATGAGCAGTTCTTC.

Ten or more counts support this clonotype. The chain carries TRBV20-1 and TRBJ2-5; no reliable D call. The length of the CDR3 is 13 residues. CDR1 and CDR2 from the germline V gene are DFQATT and SNEGSKA (reference sequence). Trimming took off 0 bases at V and 9 bases at J, with 14 bases between the two ends. The CDR3 sequence is CSAREPIKLAQYF. The CDR3 nucleotides are TGCAGTGCTAGAGAGCCCATTAAGTTAGCCCAGTACTTC.

V is TRBV20-1 and J is TRBJ2-5; 11 nucleotides line up with TRBD2. The CDR3 contains 14 residues. The J segment lost 1 base and the V segment lost 8 bases, leaving 6 bases of the junction unmatched. From germline, CDR1 is DFQATT and CDR2 SNEGSKA (reference sequence). The CDR3 DNA reads TGCAGTTCACTAGCGGGGGCCTCCCAAGAGACCCAGTACTTC. It encodes CSSLAGASQETQYF.

The chain couples TRBV20-1 to TRBJ2-2; 7 nucleotides match TRBD1. With V trimmed by 1 base and J by 5 bases, 4 bases remained unmatched. The germline V gene has CDR1 DFQATT and CDR2 SNEGSKA (reference sequence). This CDR3 spans 14 amino acids. CDR3 sequence: CSARAGGETGELFF. The CDR3 DNA is TGCAGTGCTAGAGCAGGGGGAGAAACCGGGGAGCTGTTTTTT.

This clonotype occurred many times. This chain uses TRBV6-1 with TRBJ2-1; 7 bases align to TRBD1. V gave up 9 bases and J gave up 4 bases; unmatched junction bases: 9. The CDR3 runs 14 residues. Germline V gene lookup returns CDR1 MNHNS and CDR2 SASEGT. The CDR3 nucleotides are TGTGCCAGTACACCAGGGGGTGCTTACAATGAGCAGTTCTTC. This encodes CASTPGGAYNEQFF.

This clonotype showed up many times. The V call is TRBV10-3, the J call TRBJ2-3; 9 bases are a match to TRBD2. Per the germline V gene, CDR1 is ENHRY and CDR2 is SYGVKD. The CDR3 is made up of 16 amino acids. J lost 0 bases, V lost 5 bases, and 6 bases had no gene match. CDR3 DNA sequence: TGTGCCATCAGTCCTAGCGGGGATACTAGCACAGATACGCAGTATTTT. Translating it yields CAISPSGDTSTDTQYF.

This clonotype was seen a handful of times. The chain joins TRBV11-2 to TRBJ2-1, with D possibly matching TRBD2 (6 bases). The CDR3 contains 13 residues. With 6 bases removed from V and 3 bases from J, the gap between germline ends came to 9 bases. Germline CDR1 and CDR2: SGHAT and FQNNGV. The CDR3: CASSGGNYNEQFF. The CDR3 DNA is TGTGCCAGCAGTGGCGGGAACTACAATGAGCAGTTCTTC.

This clonotype was seen ten or more times. V and J are TRBV4-1 and TRBJ2-2; D not certain. Germline loops: CDR1 MGHRA, CDR2 YSYEKL. The CDR3 loop spans 14 amino acids. The V end lost 1 base, the J end lost 4 bases, and 7 bases lay between the germline ends. In DNA, the CDR3 is TGCGCCAGCAGCCAAGGCCCGGTCACCGGGGAGCTGTTTTTT. Its translation is CASSQGPVTGELFF.

This clonotype appeared many times. V is TRBV6-5 and J is TRBJ2-3, with D tentatively TRBD1 or TRBD2 (5 bases each). This CDR3 spans 14 amino acids. The germline V gene encodes CDR1 MNHEY and CDR2 SVGAGI. Trimming stripped 0 bases from V and 5 bases from J, with 9 bases between. The CDR3 sequence: CASSYSRGKDTQYF. For the CDR3, the DNA is TGTGCCAGCAGTTACTCGAGGGGTAAAGATACGCAGTATTTT.